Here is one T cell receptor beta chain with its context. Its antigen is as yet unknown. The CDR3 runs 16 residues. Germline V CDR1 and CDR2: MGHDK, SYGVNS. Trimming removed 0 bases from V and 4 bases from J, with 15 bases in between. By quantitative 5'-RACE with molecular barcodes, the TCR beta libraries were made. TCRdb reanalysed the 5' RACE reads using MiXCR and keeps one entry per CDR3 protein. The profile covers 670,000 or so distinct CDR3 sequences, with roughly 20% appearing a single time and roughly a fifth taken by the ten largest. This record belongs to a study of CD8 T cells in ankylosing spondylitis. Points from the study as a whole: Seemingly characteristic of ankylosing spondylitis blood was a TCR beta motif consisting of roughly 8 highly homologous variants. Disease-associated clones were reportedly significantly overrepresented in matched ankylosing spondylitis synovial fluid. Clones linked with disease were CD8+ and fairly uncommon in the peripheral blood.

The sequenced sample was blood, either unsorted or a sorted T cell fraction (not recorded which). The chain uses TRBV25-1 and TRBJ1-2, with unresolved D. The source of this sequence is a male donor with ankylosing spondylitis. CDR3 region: CASSEYGEVGRYGYTF. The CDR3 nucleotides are TGTGCCAGCAGTGAATACGGGGAGGTTGGTCGCTATGGCTACACCTTC.